This T cell receptor (beta chain) emerged from a study of blood T cell repertoires in COVID-19. Study-wide background: COVID-19 samples, acute and convalescent, were from the United States, Italy and Spain. PBMCs, B-cell-depleted T cells, or T cells provided the cDNA or gDNA that made up the material.

Source study methods: Scientists estimated how many nucleated cells there were by amplifying reference gene primers. The protocol was immunoSEQ multiplex PCR, while the TCRdb copy is restricted to in-frame clones and leaves out a portion. That table gives V, J and clone size, and the DNA gave D and trimming. The table has some 110,000 clones, around 80% seen once. Germline V gene data show CDR1 as LNHDA and CDR2 as SQIVND (reference sequence). V lost 7 bases to trimming and J lost 5 bases; unmatched junction nucleotides: 7. The CDR3 consists of 15 residues. This sequence originates from a woman of 80 years or more with acute or convalescent COVID-19. Sequences were obtained from peripheral blood. This chain uses TRBV19 with TRBJ1-4; 10 positions agree with TRBD1. As DNA, the CDR3 is TGTGCCAGTATCGGAAGGGGACAGGGGAATGAAAAACTGTTTTTT. This codes for CASIGRGQGNEKLFF.